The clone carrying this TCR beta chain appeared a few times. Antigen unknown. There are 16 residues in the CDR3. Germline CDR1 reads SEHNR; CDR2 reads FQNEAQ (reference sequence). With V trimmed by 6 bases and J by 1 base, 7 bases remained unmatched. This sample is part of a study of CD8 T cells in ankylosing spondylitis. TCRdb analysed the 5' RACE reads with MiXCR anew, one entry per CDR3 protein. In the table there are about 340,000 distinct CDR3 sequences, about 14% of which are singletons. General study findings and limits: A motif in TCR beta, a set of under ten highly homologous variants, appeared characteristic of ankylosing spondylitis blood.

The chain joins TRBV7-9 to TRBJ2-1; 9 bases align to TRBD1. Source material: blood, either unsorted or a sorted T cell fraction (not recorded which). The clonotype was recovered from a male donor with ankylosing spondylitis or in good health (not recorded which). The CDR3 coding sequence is TGTGCCAGCAGAGCTCGACAGGGGGTATCCTACAATGAGCAGTTCTTC. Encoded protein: CASRARQGVSYNEQFF.